This T cell receptor beta chain was identified in a study of T cells in localized non-small cell lung cancer. Study conclusions and caveats: Paired adjacent lung recovered a median around 59 of the top 100 tumor clones. The study found T cell clonality highest in uninvolved adjacent lung, above tumor.

Germline V gene data show CDR1 as SGHRS and CDR2 as YFSETQ. The CDR3 loop spans 16 amino acids. V was shortened by 0 bases and J by 6 bases, with 18 bases between the two germline ends. Generated by immunoSEQ multiplex PCR, the TCRdb table keeps only in-frame clones and is missing some. The sample shows almost 65,000 clones, about 90% of them seen only once. Remarks on this clone: Its antigen is not identified.

The chain recombines TRBV5-1 with TRBJ1-2; unclear D gene. Sequencing used peripheral blood, obtained before any cancer treatment. This sequence originates from a woman aged 35 to 69 with stage I lung adenocarcinoma. CDR3 bases: TGCGCCAGCAGCTTGGGGACCCGGACGGGCCAGGATGGCTACACCTTC. Its protein product is CASSLGTRTGQDGYTF.